This TCR beta chain was documented in a study of cytomegalovirus exposure and HLA in healthy donors (dated by TCRdb to the late 2010s). Background for the entire study: In an earlier analysis of 450 to 750 of the donors, 276 Gb of sequence data and 95 million to 130 million unique TCR beta sequences from approximately 180 million T cells were reported. An early release that covered 640 HLA-typed donors contained approximately 300 gigabases of sequencing data and some 87 million unique TCR sequences. Of the 350 to 450 genotyped donors, 65% to 90% were placed in the genetic ancestry cluster associated with self-reported Caucasian donors. The study was designed to test whether signatures of past pathogen exposure could be identified by cataloging public T cell receptors. Using immunosequencing, the study profiled T cell repertoires from fewer than 850 subjects and related those repertoires to cytomegalovirus serostatus. Along with the roughly 670-subject first cohort, a separate validation cohort of over a hundred different subjects was used. The study combined high-throughput TCR immunosequencing, statistical association of individual TCRs with disease status, and machine learning to predict cytomegalovirus infection status. A later analysis re-analyzed previously published TCR beta repertoires from about 600 donors and added high-resolution HLA genotyping to study TCR occurrence patterns. The later analysis used no new phenotypic data to find candidate immune exposures, relying instead on TCR beta sequences and their occurrence across donors. In an earlier analysis of roughly 580 of the donors, high-throughput TCR beta sequencing was used to judge whether each TCR beta V gene segment behaved as functional or pseudogenic. Donor age, sex, ethnicity and CMV serostatus were compiled together with the repertoire data. Genome-wide SNP genotypes for about three fifths of the roughly 700 donors were used in a later genetic analysis, which treated that subset as a discovery cohort. All discovery cohort repertoires had been generated using a single sequencing platform. HLA typing included class I and class II loci at four-digit resolution. Typing coverage varied by locus: roughly 620-640 donors for A, B, C, DRB1 and DQB1; around 560 for DQA1; about 590 for DPA1; about 450 for DPB1. Roughly 5 DR-DQ haplotypes were handled as single units for association and clustering because linkage in the cohort was strong. On average, about 200,000 unique TCR beta nucleotide sequences were sequenced per donor among 300 to 500 genotyped donors of the cohort, with roughly 18% of those sequences being non-productive.

The cohort comprised 550 to 700 healthy bone marrow donors. At the time of sampling, every cohort member was nominally healthy, though immune exposures that went unrecorded were likely present. The donor was CMV seronegative and belonged to the group of more than 300 seronegative cohort members. Every donor gave a peripheral blood sample, and the peripheral blood mononuclear cells from that sample were used for TCR beta sequencing. Genomic DNA was extracted from the blood cell samples with the Qiagen DNeasy Blood Extraction Kit. The germline V gene encodes CDR1 GTSNPN and CDR2 SVGIG (reference sequence). From cysteine to phenylalanine, the CDR3 is 16 amino acids long. Only the CDR3 DNA is retained, 48 bases long and in frame from the first base. The germline V and J ends show losses of 2 bases and 2 bases respectively, and no gene match explains 9 bases of the junction. Beyond this particular receptor, the publication reports: Assigning TCR associations to individual alleles was difficult when HLA alleles, especially DR and DQ, strongly co-occurred. A total of fewer than 200 TCR beta chains were listed by the study as associated with cytomegalovirus. A further reported finding was that TCR beta sequences accurately predicted the HLA-A and HLA-B alleles for most subjects in the first cohort. A later genetic analysis reported fewer N-insertions in productive TCRs among donors in an Asian-associated ancestry cluster than the roughly 720-donor mean. A cluster of highly shared sequence variants was judged likely to represent a technical artifact of the sequencing pipeline. In a later analysis, TCR association rates were found to vary across HLA loci, with the most associated TCRs seen for DRB1 alleles and the fewest for HLA-C alleles. In a later analysis, HLA-associated TCR beta chains showed more clonal expansion and lower generation probabilities than non-associated chains that were equally common. Because some donors lacked HLA typing at each locus, the association tests relied only on the typed subset. At a false discovery rate of 0.05, a later analysis linked 16,951 TCR beta sequences to specific HLA alleles. According to the authors, the approach could potentially be generalized to other disease states and immunological phenotypes. In both the original and validation cohorts, the classifier was reported to diagnose cytomegalovirus status with high specificity and sensitivity. The only immune exposure information available for the cohort was CMV serostatus. The presence/absence analyses assumed that sequencing depth was roughly uniform across donors, and that assumption may not be true. Because the 87-base-pair reads could not distinguish some IMGT-functional V segments, including TRBV6-2 and TRBV6-3, those segments were excluded. Some 15 rarely observed V segments, including chromosome 9 orphons, were excluded from the earlier analysis of some 590 of the donors because counts were too low. According to a later analysis, most CMV-associated TCR beta chains appeared to be HLA-restricted, and the HLA associations seemed to be driven largely by CMV exposure. In a later analysis, several top co-occurrence clusters were reported to appear linked to parvovirus B19, influenza, CMV and Epstein-Barr virus. Most TCR sequences were seen in very few donors, while some public TCRs were found in many individuals. V-gene and J-gene trimming of TCR beta chains was associated with a missense DCLRE1C variant in a later genetic analysis, and the association was replicated in an independent cohort. Linkage disequilibrium might explain the correlated functional status among segregating V segments, but an unknown experimental factor could not be excluded. A few of the identified cytomegalovirus-associated TCR beta chains were confirmed in vitro to be specific for cytomegalovirus antigens. In an earlier analysis of about 540 of the donors, most TCR beta V segments were observed in productive rearrangements about 87% or about 30% of the time, broadly matching IMGT annotations. This cohort had only TCR beta chains sequenced, and the lack of alpha or paired-chain data limited which features could be detected.

The library relied on the immunoSEQ multiplex PCR assay. For the multiplex PCR, a mixture combining 60 forward primers for TCR Vbeta segments and 13 reverse primers for TCR Jbeta segments was used. The CDR3 region of rearranged TCR beta genes was amplified from genomic DNA with a multiplex PCR assay. Amplified TCR beta libraries were sequenced as 87-base-pair reads on the Illumina HiSeq System. As for how the authors treated the data: A later analysis tallied roughly 78 million unique TCR beta chains across the 666 repertoires, and roughly 11 million of those chains were shared by two or more donors. To remove PCR and sequencing errors, raw reads were error-corrected and collapsed into unique sequences using a nearest-neighbor algorithm that merged closely related sequences. V, D and J gene segments were assigned by aligning CDR3 sequences to IMGT reference sequences. Each retained sequence needed at least a six-nucleotide match to both a V gene segment and a J gene segment. Rearrangements were classified as productive when the CDR3 lacked stop codons and remained in frame with V and J, and all other rearrangements were classified as non-productive. Following IMGT convention, CDR3 was defined as the stretch from the second conserved V-encoded cysteine up to the conserved J-encoded phenylalanine. The earlier analysis of about 560 of the donors excluded any sequence lacking an unambiguous match to a single V gene segment. In an earlier analysis of a few hundred of the donors, V segments were called functional above 56.7% productive rearrangements and were called segregating when the between-donor standard deviation exceeded 5%. A statistical classification framework was built for diagnosing cytomegalovirus status from the catalog of TCR beta chain sequences. In a later analysis, V and J genes were assigned by comparing TCR nucleotide sequences against IMGT/GENE-DB human TR gene sequences. In a later analysis, CDR3 sequences and most-parsimonious VDJ recombination scenarios were assigned using the TCRdist pipeline. In a later analysis, each TCR beta chain was defined by its CDR3 amino acid sequence together with its V-gene family, and reads without a unique V-gene family were excluded. A later analysis removed over 500 highly shared, low-generation-probability nucleotide sequences to deal with suspected cross-contamination and a sequencing artifact. In a later analysis, a clonal expansion index for each public chain was calculated from normalized within-repertoire ranks of inferred template counts. A later analysis computed generation probabilities with a VDJ recombination model fitted to out-of-frame rearrangements, and checked the results against IGoR. A later analysis scored TCR-TCR, TCR-HLA and TCR-CMV co-occurrence with hypergeometric tests, applying a repertoire-size bias correction to TCR pairs. A later analysis estimated false discovery rates by permuting HLA or CMV assignments 20 times. In a later analysis, co-occurring TCRs were grouped using DBSCAN, and TCRdist sequence similarity was added for clustering within HLA-allele-positive subsets. For co-occurrence clustering, repertoires with fewer than 30,000 or more than 120,000 public chains were excluded, along with a handful of repertoires with anomalous nucleotide sharing. In TCRdb, the immuneACCESS table is reduced to in-frame sequences with V and J assigned. These tables do not hold every clone; where another copy was compared, an unresolved V gene accounts for under half, and the others remain unexplained. That table furnishes V, J and clone size, whereas the DNA furnished D and trimming. The sample table contains about 180,000 clones; only one count was recorded for about 78% of them. Clones ranked in the top ten supply under 2.5% of the sample.

This clone was detected only a few times. The specificity of this receptor is unknown. No much larger clone is present one base from it, and per-base qualities are unavailable. The sample comprised PBMCs. This chain is built from TRBV30 and TRBJ2-7; 10 junctional bases match TRBD2. The origin of this receptor is a man in his fifties or sixties in good health and CMV-seronegative. The sequence in DNA is TGTGCCTGGAGTTCTAGCGGGAGTTTCCCACCCTACGAGCAGTACTTC. Its protein reads: CAWSSSGSFPPYEQYF.